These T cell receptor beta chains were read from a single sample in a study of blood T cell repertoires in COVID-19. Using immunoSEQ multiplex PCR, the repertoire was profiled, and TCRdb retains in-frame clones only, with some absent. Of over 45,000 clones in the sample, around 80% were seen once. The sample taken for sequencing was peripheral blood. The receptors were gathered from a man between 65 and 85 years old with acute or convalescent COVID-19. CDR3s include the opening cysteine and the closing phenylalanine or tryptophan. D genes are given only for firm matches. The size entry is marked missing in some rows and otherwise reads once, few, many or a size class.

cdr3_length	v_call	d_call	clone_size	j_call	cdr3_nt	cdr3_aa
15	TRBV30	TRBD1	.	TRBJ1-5	TGTGCCTGGAGTTTAAGGGGACAGCGAAATCAGCCCCAGCATTTT	CAWSLRGQRNQPQHF
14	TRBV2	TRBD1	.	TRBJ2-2	TGTGCCAGCAGCGGGGACAGTAGCACCGGGGAGCTGTTTTTT	CASSGDSSTGELFF
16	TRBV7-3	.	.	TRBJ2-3	TGTGCCAGCAGCCCCCCCGAGCGGTCTAGCACAGATACGCAGTATTTT	CASSPPERSSTDTQYF
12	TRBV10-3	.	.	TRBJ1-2	TGTGCCATCAGCACACCAGCGAGCGGCTACACCTTC	CAISTPASGYTF
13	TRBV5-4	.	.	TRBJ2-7	TGTGCCAGCAGTCCATCCCCAGGTTACGAGCAGTACTTC	CASSPSPGYEQYF
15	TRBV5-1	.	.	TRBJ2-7	TGCGCCAGCAGCTCGCGTGGGACTTACGACTACGAGCAGTACTTC	CASSSRGTYDYEQYF
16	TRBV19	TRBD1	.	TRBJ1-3	TGTGCCAGTAGTCCTCGGACAGGGGGCCTCGGAAACACCATATATTTT	CASSPRTGGLGNTIYF
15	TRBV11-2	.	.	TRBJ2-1	TGTGCCAGCAGGTACCGGGAATCTGCCCTAAATGAGCAGTTCTTC	CASRYRESALNEQFF
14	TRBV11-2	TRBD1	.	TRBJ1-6	TGTGCCAGCAGCTTAACAGGGGGAGATTCACCCCTCCACTTT	CASSLTGGDSPLHF
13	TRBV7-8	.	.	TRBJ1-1	TGTGCCAGCAGGTTAGACAGGAACACTGAAGCTTTCTTT	CASRLDRNTEAFF
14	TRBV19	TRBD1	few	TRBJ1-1	TGTGCCAGTAGCTTGGGACAGGGTGAAACTGAAGCTTTCTTT	CASSLGQGETEAFF
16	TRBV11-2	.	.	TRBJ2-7	TGTGCCAGCAGCATCCCATGGGGGCCGACGAAATACGAGCAGTACTTC	CASSIPWGPTKYEQYF
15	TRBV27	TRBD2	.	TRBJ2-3	TGTGCCAGCAGTTTAGTAGCGGGAGGGCCTGCGGCGCAGTATTTT	CASSLVAGGPAAQYF
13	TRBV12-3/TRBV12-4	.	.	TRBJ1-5	TGTGCCAGCAGTTTAAGCGCCGATCAGCCCCAGCATTTT	CASSLSADQPQHF
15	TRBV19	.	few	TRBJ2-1	TGTGCCAGTAGTACCAGACTGTCACTTAAGAATGAGCAGTTCTTC	CASSTRLSLKNEQFF
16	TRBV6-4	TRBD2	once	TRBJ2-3	TGTGCCAGCAGGAAATTAGCGGGAGGGCCTTCAGATACGCAGTATTTT	CASRKLAGGPSDTQYF
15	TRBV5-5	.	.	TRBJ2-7	TGTGCCAGCAGCTTGCGACACGGAGGGATCTACGAGCAGTACTTC	CASSLRHGGIYEQYF
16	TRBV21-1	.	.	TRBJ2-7	TGTGCCAGCAGCAAAGGTGGGGCAATTCTCCCCTACGAGCAGTACTTC	CASSKGGAILPYEQYF
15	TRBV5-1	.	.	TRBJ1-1	TGCGCCAGCAGCTTGGAAATTAGCTTCCAAACTGAAGCTTTCTTT	CASSLEISFQTEAFF
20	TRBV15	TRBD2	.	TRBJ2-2	TGTGCCACCAGCAGAGATCTCCTAGCGGGAGTCATGCGGGACACCGGGGAGCTGTTTTTT	CATSRDLLAGVMRDTGELFF
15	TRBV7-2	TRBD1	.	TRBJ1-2	TGTGCCAGCAGCTGGTACAGGGGGCCTAACTATGGCTACACCTTC	CASSWYRGPNYGYTF
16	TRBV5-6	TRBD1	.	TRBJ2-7	TGTGCCAGCAGCCAAGCCCAGACAGGGTTTTCCTACGAGCAGTACTTC	CASSQAQTGFSYEQYF
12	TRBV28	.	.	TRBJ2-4	TGTGCCAGCAACCGGGCCAAAAACATTCAGTACTTC	CASNRAKNIQYF
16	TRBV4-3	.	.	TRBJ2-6	TGCGCCAGCAGCCAAGAGGGGCAGCCTGGGGCCAACGTCCTGACTTTC	CASSQEGQPGANVLTF
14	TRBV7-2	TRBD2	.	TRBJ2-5	TGTGCCAGCAGCACTAGCGGGGGGGAAGAGACCCAGTACTTC	CASSTSGGEETQYF
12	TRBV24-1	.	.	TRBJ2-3	TGTGCCACCAGTGTGAGGACAGATACGCAGTATTTT	CATSVRTDTQYF
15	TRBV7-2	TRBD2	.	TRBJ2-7	TGTGCCAGCAGCAGGTCCGGGACTAAGACCTACGAGCAGTACTTC	CASSRSGTKTYEQYF
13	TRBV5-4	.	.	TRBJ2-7	TGTGCCAGCAGCTTCAACTCGGGCTACGAGCAGTACTTC	CASSFNSGYEQYF
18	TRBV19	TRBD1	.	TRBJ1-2	TGTGCCAGTAGTATAGTAGCTTCGGGGCAGGGGGCTGACTATGGCTACACCTTC	CASSIVASGQGADYGYTF
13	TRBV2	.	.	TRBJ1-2	TGTGCCAGCCACTCGGGAGCTAACTATGGCTACACCTTC	CASHSGANYGYTF
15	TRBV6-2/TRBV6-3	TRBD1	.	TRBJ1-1	TGTGCCAGCAGTGACCACAGGGGGCCAGGCACTGAAGCTTTCTTT	CASSDHRGPGTEAFF
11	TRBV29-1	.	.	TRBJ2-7	TGCAGCGTTCAGGACTCCTACGAGCAGTACTTC	CSVQDSYEQYF
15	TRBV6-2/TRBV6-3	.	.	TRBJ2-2	TGTGCCAGCAGTTCCCTACAGAAACAGACCGGGGAGCTGTTTTTT	CASSSLQKQTGELFF
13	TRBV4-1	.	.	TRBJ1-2	TGCGCCAGCAGCCAAGATCGGGAGGATGGCTACACCTTC	CASSQDREDGYTF
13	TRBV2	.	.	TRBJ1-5	TGTGCCAGCTTCAGGGATAGCAATCAGCCCCAGCATTTT	CASFRDSNQPQHF
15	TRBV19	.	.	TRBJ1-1	TGTGCCAGTAGTGACGGGGCGGGGAAGGGCACTGAAGCTTTCTTT	CASSDGAGKGTEAFF
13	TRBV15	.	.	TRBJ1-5	TGTGCCACCAGCAGAGATATAAATCAGCCCCAGCATTTT	CATSRDINQPQHF
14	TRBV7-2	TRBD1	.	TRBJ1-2	TGTGCCAGCAGCTTAGCAGGGGACAGCTATGGCTACACCTTC	CASSLAGDSYGYTF
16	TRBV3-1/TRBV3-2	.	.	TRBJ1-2	TGTGCCAGCAGCCAAGATTACAGCACAAACGCCTATGGCTACACCTTC	CASSQDYSTNAYGYTF
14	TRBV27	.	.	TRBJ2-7	TGTGCCAGCAGTTTGAGGGCCTCCTGGGACGAGCAGTACTTC	CASSLRASWDEQYF
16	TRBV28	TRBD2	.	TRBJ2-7	TGTGCCAGCAGCCTCATAACGGGACTAGAAAACTACGAGCAGTACTTC	CASSLITGLENYEQYF
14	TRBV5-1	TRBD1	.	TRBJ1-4	TGCGCCAGCAGCCTAGACAGGGGAGAGGAAAAACTGTTTTTT	CASSLDRGEEKLFF
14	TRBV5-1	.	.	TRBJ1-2	TGCGCCAGCAGCTTGCTTGGACGGGAGGCGGGCTACACCTTC	CASSLLGREAGYTF
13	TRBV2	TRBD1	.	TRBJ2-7	TGTGCCAGTATCCCGGGACAGTACTACGAGCAGTACTTC	CASIPGQYYEQYF
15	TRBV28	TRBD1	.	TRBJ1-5	TGTGCCAGCAGCCTACCTACAGGGGCGGATCAGCCCCAGCATTTT	CASSLPTGADQPQHF
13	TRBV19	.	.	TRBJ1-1	TGTGCCAGTAGTCCGAACAGCGGCACTGAAGTTTTCTTT	CASSPNSGTEVFF
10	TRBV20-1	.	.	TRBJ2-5	TGCAGTGCTTCCCTAGAGACCCAGTACTTC	CSASLETQYF
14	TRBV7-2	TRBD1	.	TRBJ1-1	TGTGCCAGCAGCGCGGGACAGATGAACACTGAAGCTTTCTTT	CASSAGQMNTEAFF